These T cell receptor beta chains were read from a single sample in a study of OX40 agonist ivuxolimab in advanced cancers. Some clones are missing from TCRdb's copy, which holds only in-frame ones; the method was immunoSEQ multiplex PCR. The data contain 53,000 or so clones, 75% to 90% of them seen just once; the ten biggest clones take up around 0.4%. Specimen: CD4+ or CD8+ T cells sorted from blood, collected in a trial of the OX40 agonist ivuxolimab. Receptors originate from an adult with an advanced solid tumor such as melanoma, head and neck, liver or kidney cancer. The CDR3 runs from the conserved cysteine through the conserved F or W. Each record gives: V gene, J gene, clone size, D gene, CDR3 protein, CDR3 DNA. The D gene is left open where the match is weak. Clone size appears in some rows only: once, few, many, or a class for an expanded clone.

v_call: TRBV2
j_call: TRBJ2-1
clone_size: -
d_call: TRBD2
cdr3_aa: CASRSLAGERNEQFF
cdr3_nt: TGTGCCAGCAGGAGTCTAGCGGGAGAGCGCAATGAGCAGTTCTTC

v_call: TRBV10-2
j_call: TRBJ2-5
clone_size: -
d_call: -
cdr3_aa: CASSESVRAEMGQYF
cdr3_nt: TGCGCCAGCAGTGAGTCAGTTAGGGCGGAGATGGGCCAGTACTTC

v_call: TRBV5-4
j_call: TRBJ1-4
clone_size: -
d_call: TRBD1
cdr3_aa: CASRPSGGRIGKLFF
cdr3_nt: TGTGCCAGCAGACCATCAGGGGGAAGGATCGGAAAACTGTTTTTT

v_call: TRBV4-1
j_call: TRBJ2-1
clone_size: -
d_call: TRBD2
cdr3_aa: CASSHDLREGQFF
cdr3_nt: TGCGCCAGCAGCCACGATCTCCGGGAGGGCCAGTTCTTC

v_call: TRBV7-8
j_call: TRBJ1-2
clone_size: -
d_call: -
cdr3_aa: CASSLEGYGYTF
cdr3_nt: TGTGCCAGCAGCTTAGAGGGCTATGGCTACACCTTC

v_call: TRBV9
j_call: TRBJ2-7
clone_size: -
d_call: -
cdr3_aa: CASSQGSRGGIYEQYF
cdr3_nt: TGTGCCAGCAGCCAAGGAAGTAGGGGCGGCATCTACGAGCAGTACTTC

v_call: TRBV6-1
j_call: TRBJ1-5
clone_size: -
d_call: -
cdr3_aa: CASSISVAPGQPQHF
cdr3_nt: TGTGCCAGCAGCATTTCGGTCGCCCCAGGCCAGCCCCAGCATTTT

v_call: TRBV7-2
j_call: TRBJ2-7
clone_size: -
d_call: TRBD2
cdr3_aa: CASSLGTSGTFEQYF
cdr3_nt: TGTGCCAGCAGCTTAGGGACTAGCGGGACTTTTGAGCAGTACTTC

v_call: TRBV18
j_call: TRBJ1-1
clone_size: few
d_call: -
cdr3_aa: CASSPATRGGTEAFF
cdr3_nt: TGTGCCAGCTCACCCGCCACCCGGGGGGGCACTGAAGCTTTCTTT

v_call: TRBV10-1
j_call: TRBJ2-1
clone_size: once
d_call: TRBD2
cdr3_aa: CASSEGGSRNEQFF
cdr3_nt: TGCGCCAGCAGTGAGGGCGGGAGTAGGAATGAGCAGTTCTTC

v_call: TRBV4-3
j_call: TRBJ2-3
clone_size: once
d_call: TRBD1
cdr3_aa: CASSQDWWPGQGSTSTDTQYF
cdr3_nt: TGCGCCAGCAGCCAAGATTGGTGGCCGGGACAGGGTTCTACTAGCACAGATACGCAGTATTTT

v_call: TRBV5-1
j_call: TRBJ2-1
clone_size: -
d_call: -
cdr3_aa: CASSLRDEQFF
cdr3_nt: TGCGCCAGCAGCTTGAGGGATGAGCAGTTCTTC

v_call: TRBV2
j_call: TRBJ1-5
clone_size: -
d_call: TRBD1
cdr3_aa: CASSVSRDRPNQPQHF
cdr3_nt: TGTGCCAGCAGTGTAAGCCGGGACAGGCCTAATCAGCCCCAGCATTTT

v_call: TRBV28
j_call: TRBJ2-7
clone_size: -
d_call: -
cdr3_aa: CASSQTWYEQYF
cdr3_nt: TGTGCCAGCAGCCAAACATGGTACGAGCAGTACTTC

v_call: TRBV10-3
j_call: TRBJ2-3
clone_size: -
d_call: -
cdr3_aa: CAISEGSPDTQYF
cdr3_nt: TGTGCCATCAGTGAAGGCTCCCCAGATACGCAGTATTTT

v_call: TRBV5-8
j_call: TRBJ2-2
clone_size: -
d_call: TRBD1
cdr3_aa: CASSLPDRGRNVWELFF
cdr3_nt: TGTGCCAGCAGCTTGCCCGACAGGGGGCGGAACGTTTGGGAGCTGTTTTTT

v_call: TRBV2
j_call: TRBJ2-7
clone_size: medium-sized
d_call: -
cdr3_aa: CASIWGTTGEQYF
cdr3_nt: TGTGCCAGCATTTGGGGAACAACAGGGGAGCAGTACTTC

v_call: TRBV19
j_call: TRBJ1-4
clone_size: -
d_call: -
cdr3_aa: CASSTTNEKLFF
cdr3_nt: TGTGCCAGTAGTACAACTAATGAAAAACTGTTTTTT

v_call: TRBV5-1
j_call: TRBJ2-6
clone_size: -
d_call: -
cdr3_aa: CASSLVGDRTGANVLTF
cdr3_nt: TGCGCCAGCAGCTTGGTGGGGGACCGCACTGGGGCCAACGTCCTGACTTTC

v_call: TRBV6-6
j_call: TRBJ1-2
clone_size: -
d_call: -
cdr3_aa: CASNGGNEYGYTF
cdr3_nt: TGTGCCAGCAATGGGGGAAATGAATATGGCTACACCTTC

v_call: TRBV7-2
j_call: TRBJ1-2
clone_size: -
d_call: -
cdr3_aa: CASSQIEGHGYTF
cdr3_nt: TGTGCCAGCAGCCAGATTGAGGGACATGGCTACACCTTC

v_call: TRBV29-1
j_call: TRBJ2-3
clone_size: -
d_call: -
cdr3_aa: CSVLLRAPDTQYF
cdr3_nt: TGCAGCGTCCTCTTGAGAGCCCCAGATACGCAGTATTTT

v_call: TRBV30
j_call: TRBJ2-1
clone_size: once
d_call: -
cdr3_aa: CAWSRAGYNEQFF
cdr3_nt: TGTGCCTGGAGTAGGGCGGGATACAATGAGCAGTTCTTC

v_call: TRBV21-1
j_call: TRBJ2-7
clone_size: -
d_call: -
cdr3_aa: CASSSGTSGVPTKQYF
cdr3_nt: TGTGCCAGCAGCTCAGGGACTAGCGGGGTACCTACGAAGCAGTACTTC

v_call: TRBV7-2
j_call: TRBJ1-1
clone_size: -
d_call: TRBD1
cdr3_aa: CASSGTDRAQWDTEAFF
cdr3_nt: TGTGCCAGCAGCGGTACCGACAGGGCCCAATGGGACACTGAAGCTTTCTTT

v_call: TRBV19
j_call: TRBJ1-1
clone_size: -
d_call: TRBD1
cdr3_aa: CATTGGGGVVNTEAFF
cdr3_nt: TGTGCCACAACAGGGGGTGGGGGCGTGGTGAACACTGAAGCTTTCTTT

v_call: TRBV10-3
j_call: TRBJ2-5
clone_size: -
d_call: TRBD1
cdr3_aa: CAISPQGASPETQYF
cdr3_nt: TGTGCCATCAGCCCACAGGGGGCCTCCCCAGAGACCCAGTACTTC

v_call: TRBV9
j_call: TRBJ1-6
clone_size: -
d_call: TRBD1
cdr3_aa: CASSPGTANSPLHF
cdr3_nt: TGTGCCAGCAGCCCCGGGACAGCTAATTCACCCCTCCACTTT

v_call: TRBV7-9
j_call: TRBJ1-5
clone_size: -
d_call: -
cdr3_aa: CASSYGQMPQHF
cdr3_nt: TGTGCCAGCAGTTACGGACAGATGCCCCAGCATTTT

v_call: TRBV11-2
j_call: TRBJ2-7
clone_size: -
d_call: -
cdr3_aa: CASSQAYGRTYEQYF
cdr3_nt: TGTGCCAGCAGCCAAGCATATGGTCGCACCTACGAGCAGTACTTC

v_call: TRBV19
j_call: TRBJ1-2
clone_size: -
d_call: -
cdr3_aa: CASKTGWESYGYTF
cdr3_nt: TGTGCCAGTAAAACAGGGTGGGAAAGCTATGGCTACACCTTC

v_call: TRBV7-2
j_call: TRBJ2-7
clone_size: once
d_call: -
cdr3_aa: CASSHRGFNSYEQYF
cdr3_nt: TGTGCCAGCAGCCATAGGGGGTTCAACTCCTACGAGCAGTACTTC

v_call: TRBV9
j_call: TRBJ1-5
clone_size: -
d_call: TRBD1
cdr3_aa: CASSAAGTGVNQPQHF
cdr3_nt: TGTGCCAGCAGCGCCGCCGGGACAGGGGTAAATCAGCCCCAGCATTTT

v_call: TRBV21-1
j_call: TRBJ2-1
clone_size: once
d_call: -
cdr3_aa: CASSIKSPGTRRPVGNEQFF
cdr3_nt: TGTGCCAGCAGCATTAAGTCCCCCGGGACTAGGAGACCTGTGGGGAATGAGCAGTTCTTC

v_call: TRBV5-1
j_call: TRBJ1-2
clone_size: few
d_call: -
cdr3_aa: CASSLEAGANYGYTF
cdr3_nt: TGCGCCAGCAGCTTGGAGGCAGGTGCTAACTATGGCTACACCTTC

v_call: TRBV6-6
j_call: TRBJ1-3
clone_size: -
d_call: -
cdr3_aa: CASNREGNTIYF
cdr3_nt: TGTGCCAGCAACCGGGAGGGGAACACCATATATTTT

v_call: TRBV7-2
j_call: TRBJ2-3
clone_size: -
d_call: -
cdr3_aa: CASSFSGASTDTQYF
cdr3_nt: TGTGCCAGCAGCTTTAGCGGTGCGAGCACAGATACGCAGTATTTT

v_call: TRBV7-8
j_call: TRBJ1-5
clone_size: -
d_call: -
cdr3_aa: CASSLSTNSLNQPQHF
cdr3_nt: TGTGCCAGCAGCTTATCAACTAACAGCTTAAATCAGCCCCAGCATTTT

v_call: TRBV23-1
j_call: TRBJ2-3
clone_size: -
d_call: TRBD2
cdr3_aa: CASRLAGSSTDTQYF
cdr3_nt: TGCGCCAGCAGACTAGCGGGCTCTAGCACAGATACGCAGTATTTT

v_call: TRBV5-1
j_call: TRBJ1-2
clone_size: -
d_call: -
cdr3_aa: CASSLDDATYGYTF
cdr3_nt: TGCGCCAGCAGCTTGGATGATGCGACCTATGGCTACACCTTC

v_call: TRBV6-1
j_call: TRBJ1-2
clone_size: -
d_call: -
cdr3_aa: CASSLAGGYTF
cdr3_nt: TGTGCCAGCAGTTTAGCAGGCGGCTACACCTTC

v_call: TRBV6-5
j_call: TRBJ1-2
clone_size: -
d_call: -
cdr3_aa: CASSYSTGGIYGYTF
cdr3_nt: TGTGCCAGCAGTTACTCCACGGGAGGAATCTATGGCTACACCTTC

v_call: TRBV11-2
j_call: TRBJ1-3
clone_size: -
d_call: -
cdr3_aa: CASSSFWVSSGNTIYF
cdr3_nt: TGTGCCAGCAGCTCTTTCTGGGTTAGCTCTGGAAACACCATATATTTT

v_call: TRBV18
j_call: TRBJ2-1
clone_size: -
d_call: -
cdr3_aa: CASSPPQGSSYNEQFF
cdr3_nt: TGTGCCAGCTCACCACCCCAGGGTAGCTCCTACAATGAGCAGTTCTTC

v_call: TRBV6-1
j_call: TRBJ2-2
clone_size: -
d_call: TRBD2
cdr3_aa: CASSPGLAGTGELFF
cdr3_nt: TGTGCCAGCAGTCCGGGACTAGCGGGAACCGGGGAGCTGTTTTTT

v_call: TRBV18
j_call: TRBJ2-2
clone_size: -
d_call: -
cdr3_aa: CASSPPGGGTGELFF
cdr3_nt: TGTGCCAGCTCACCACCGGGAGGTGGGACCGGGGAGCTGTTTTTT

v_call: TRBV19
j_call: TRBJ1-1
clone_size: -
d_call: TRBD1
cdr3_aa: CASSGDRLEAFF
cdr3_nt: TGTGCCAGTAGTGGGGACAGGCTTGAAGCTTTCTTT

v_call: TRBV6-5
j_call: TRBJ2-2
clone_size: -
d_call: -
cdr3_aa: CASRSGPHTGELFF
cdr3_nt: TGTGCCAGCAGGTCAGGGCCCCACACCGGGGAGCTGTTTTTT

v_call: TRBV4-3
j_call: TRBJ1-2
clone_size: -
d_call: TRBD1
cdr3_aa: CASSQGTVNYGYTF
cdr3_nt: TGCGCCAGCAGCCAGGGGACAGTCAACTATGGCTACACCTTC

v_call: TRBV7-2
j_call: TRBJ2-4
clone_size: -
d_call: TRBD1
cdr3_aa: CASSSQQGGGNIQYF
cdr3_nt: TGTGCCAGCAGCTCCCAACAGGGGGGTGGTAACATTCAGTACTTC

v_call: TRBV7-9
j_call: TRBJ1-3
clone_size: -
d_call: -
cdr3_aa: CASSLVRDGRLGNTIYF
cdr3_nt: TGTGCCAGCAGCTTAGTTCGTGACGGGCGACTTGGAAACACCATATATTTT

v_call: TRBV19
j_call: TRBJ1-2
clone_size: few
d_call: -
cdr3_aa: CASEVTGNYGYTF
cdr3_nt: TGTGCCAGTGAGGTGACAGGCAACTATGGCTACACCTTC

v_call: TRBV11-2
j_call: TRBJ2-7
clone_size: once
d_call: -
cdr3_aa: CASSLRGSYEQYF
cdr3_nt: TGTGCCAGCAGCTTGAGGGGCTCCTACGAGCAGTACTTC

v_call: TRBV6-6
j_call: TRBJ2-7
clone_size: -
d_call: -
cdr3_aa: CASSPGRGEQYF
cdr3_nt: TGTGCCAGCAGTCCGGGACGGGGCGAGCAGTACTTC

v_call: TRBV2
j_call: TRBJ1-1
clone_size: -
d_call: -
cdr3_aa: CAASRSEAFF
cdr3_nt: TGTGCCGCCTCTAGGTCTGAAGCTTTCTTT

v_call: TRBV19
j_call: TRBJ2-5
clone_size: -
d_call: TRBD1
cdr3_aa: CASSIMGQGAETQYF
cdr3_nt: TGTGCCAGTAGTATCATGGGACAGGGGGCAGAGACCCAGTACTTC

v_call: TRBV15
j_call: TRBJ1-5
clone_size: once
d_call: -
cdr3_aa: CATGTLTPGVGNQPQHF
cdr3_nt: TGTGCCACCGGTACACTAACCCCGGGAGTCGGCAATCAGCCCCAGCATTTT

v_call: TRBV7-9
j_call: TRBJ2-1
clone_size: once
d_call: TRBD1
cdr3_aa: CASSFGTGTYNEQFF
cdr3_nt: TGTGCCAGCAGCTTTGGGACAGGGACTTACAATGAGCAGTTCTTC

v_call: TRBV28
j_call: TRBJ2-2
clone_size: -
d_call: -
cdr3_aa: CASTLGGANTGELFF
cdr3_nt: TGTGCCAGCACCCTCGGTGGGGCGAACACCGGGGAGCTGTTTTTT